The entry below describes one T cell receptor (beta chain). This entry belongs to a study of blood T cell repertoires in COVID-19. Across the whole study: The analysed material was cDNA or gDNA that came from T cells, B-cell-depleted T cells, or PBMCs.

All enrollees were roughly 18 to 90 years old and from fewer than 25 US areas. Assignments of participants to cohorts depended upon their own reported clinical history. Germline V gene sequence: CDR1 SGHVS, CDR2 FQNEAQ. V shed 1 base and J shed 0 bases, with 7 bases lying between them. The CDR3 is 15 residues long. Some clones are missing from TCRdb's copy, which holds only in-frame ones; the method was immunoSEQ multiplex PCR. The sample consists of some 460,000 clones, roughly nine tenths of them appearing once. The source material was PBMCs or T cells enriched from blood (not recorded which). The gene calls are TRBV7-8 and TRBJ1-5; the D is unclear. The receptor comes from a woman aged 18-35 years with acute COVID-19. CDR3 residues: CASSLGHISNQPQHF. The CDR3 DNA reads as TGTGCCAGCAGCTTAGGACATATTAGCAATCAGCCCCAGCATTTT.